The 5 T cell receptor beta chains in this list originate from one sample, sequenced in a study of shared clonotypes between healthy human individuals. Here immunoSEQ multiplex PCR was the method, and the copy in TCRdb shows in-frame clones only, minus some. The sample comprises 950,000 to 1,100,000 clones, about three quarters of which are singletons, and approximately 1.5% rests with the top ten. Sequenced material: memory CD4+ T cells sorted from blood. The subset denotes: CD45RA-negative fraction. These receptors were collected from a young man in good health.

This clone was counted many times. The chain uses TRBV5-6 and TRBJ2-2, with 7 nucleotides matching TRBD2. This CDR3 is built from 17 residues. From germline, CDR1 is SGHDT and CDR2 YYEEEE. Losses at the gene ends were 2 bases for V and 5 bases for J; bases not matched to a gene: 12. The CDR3 coding sequence is TGTGCCAGCAGCTTATTGGCTGGCGGGAGCGGGACCGGGGAGCTGTTTTTT. Translating gives CASSLLAGGSGTGELFF.

This chain uses TRBV28 with TRBJ1-2; 7 nucleotides line up with TRBD1. This CDR3 is 13 amino acids long. V gave up 5 bases and J gave up 8 bases; unmatched junction bases: 8. Per germline, CDR1 MDHEN and CDR2 SYDVKM. CDR3 residues: CASSTTDRVGYTF. For the CDR3, the DNA is TGTGCCAGCAGTACTACCGACAGGGTCGGCTACACCTTC.

The J gene is TRBJ1-2, the V gene TRBV19; D is unclear. The length of the CDR3 is 13 residues. V was clipped by 4 bases and J by 0 bases, with 6 bases between them. Germline V gene data show CDR1 as LNHDA and CDR2 as SQIVND (reference sequence). CDR3 sequence reads: CASSTTTNYGYTF. The CDR3, as DNA: TGTGCCAGTAGTACTACCACTAACTATGGCTACACCTTC.

This chain connects TRBV2 to TRBJ1-2; maybe TRBD1 (5 bases). The V end was cut by 7 bases, the J end by 6 bases, with 21 bases between. This CDR3 has 15 amino acids. CDR1 is SNHLY and CDR2 is FYNNEI in the germline V gene. CDR3 coding DNA: TGTGCCAGCATTGGGGGACTTCCAAACCTGGATGGCTACACCTTC. This encodes CASIGGLPNLDGYTF.

This clone has just a few counts. V usage is TRBV9 and J usage is TRBJ1-1; D not resolved. Trimming took off 4 bases at V and 9 bases at J, with 16 bases between the two ends. Germline assignment: CDR1 SGDLS and CDR2 YYNGEE. The CDR3 totals 13 residues. CDR3 coding DNA: TGTGCCAGCAGCTCTAATTCCGTTTCTAAAGCTTTCTTT. This codes for CASSSNSVSKAFF.